A selection of T cell receptor beta chains follows, all from one sample in a study of CD8 T cells in Susac syndrome. TCRdb fed the immunoSEQ multiplex PCR reads into MiXCR, producing one record per CDR3 protein. This sample has roughly 400,000 distinct CDR3 sequences, with approximately 85% found just once. Sequenced: CD8+ T cells from PBMCs. Every receptor here comes from a human donor with multiple sclerosis. The CDR3 runs from the conserved cysteine through the conserved F or W. The D gene is left open where the match is weak.

D: .
V: TRBV6-5
J: TRBJ1-3
CDR3: CASSYVVGSTQSSGNTIYF

D: .
V: TRBV25-1
J: TRBJ1-1
CDR3: CASSEFYPGTEAFF

D: .
V: TRBV11-2
J: TRBJ2-2
CDR3: CASSLALMNTGELFF

D: TRBD2
V: TRBV27
J: TRBJ2-7
CDR3: CASSFLAGGNYEQYF

D: .
V: TRBV5-1
J: TRBJ1-1
CDR3: CASSPEPGDTEAFF

D: .
V: TRBV25-1
J: TRBJ1-1
CDR3: CASRPLGAEAFF

D: .
V: TRBV5-4
J: TRBJ1-1
CDR3: CASSFVMNTEAFF

D: TRBD2
V: TRBV5-4
J: TRBJ2-3
CDR3: CASSLIPSGGADTQYF

D: TRBD2
V: TRBV7-9
J: TRBJ2-3
CDR3: CASGPAGGPGDTQYF

D: .
V: TRBV29-1
J: TRBJ1-3
CDR3: CSVRLSSGNTIYF

D: .
V: TRBV5-1
J: TRBJ1-2
CDR3: CASSGYRESSNYGYTF

D: .
V: TRBV5-1
J: TRBJ1-4
CDR3: CASSPRSGLPANEKLFF

D: TRBD1
V: TRBV19
J: TRBJ2-7
CDR3: CASSIAQGDLSYEQYF

D: TRBD1
V: TRBV12-3/TRBV12-4
J: TRBJ2-5
CDR3: CASRPHTGVQETQYF

D: .
V: TRBV7-9
J: TRBJ2-5
CDR3: CASSLGGTAQETQYF

D: .
V: TRBV6-5
J: TRBJ2-5
CDR3: CASSYSSTGRKGDQETQYF

D: .
V: TRBV11-2
J: TRBJ2-1
CDR3: CASSLKFADPLYNEQFF

D: .
V: TRBV4-1
J: TRBJ1-5
CDR3: CASSRENDDNQPQHF

D: .
V: TRBV4-1
J: TRBJ1-4
CDR3: CASSQDAEKLFF

D: .
V: TRBV6-1
J: TRBJ2-3
CDR3: CASVGWVVTSTDTQYF

D: .
V: TRBV4-1
J: TRBJ2-7
CDR3: CASSQLFASDSSYEQYF

D: TRBD1
V: TRBV28
J: TRBJ2-1
CDR3: CASYTSQGAFYNEQFF

D: TRBD1
V: TRBV4-1
J: TRBJ1-5
CDR3: CASSLIPGQGGDQPQHF

D: .
V: TRBV5-6
J: TRBJ2-2
CDR3: CASSTANTGELFF

D: TRBD1
V: TRBV5-4
J: TRBJ1-5
CDR3: CASSAGTGEFQPQHF

D: .
V: TRBV27
J: TRBJ2-7
CDR3: CASSFGGGVANEYF

D: .
V: TRBV28
J: TRBJ2-1
CDR3: CASGKGTSRGHEQFF

D: .
V: TRBV6-1
J: TRBJ2-3
CDR3: CAGQQGWDTDTQYF

D: .
V: TRBV2
J: TRBJ2-5
CDR3: CASHDRGGQETQYF